The subject of this entry is one TCR beta chain. Antigen: not known. The record originates from a study of naive and memory T cell subsets. Broader study findings: Especially in CD8 cells, naive repertoires contained a few larger clonotypes, possibly CD45RA-re-expressing memory cells.

Germline trimming cut 2 bases from V and 1 base from J; bases unmatched to any gene: 4. The CDR3 length is 15 residues. CDR1 and CDR2 from the germline V gene are LGHNT and FRNRAP. CD4 T cells were positively selected, then CD8 T cells from the CD4-negative fraction. Two oligonucleotides, mixed equimolar, formed the beta constant-region primer covering TRBC1 and TRBC2. TCRdb processed the UMI-ligation and nested PCR reads anew with MiXCR; each CDR3 protein has one entry. The sample consists of approximately 140,000 distinct CDR3 sequences, approximately 15% of them appearing once. This chain connects TRBV12-5 to TRBJ1-1, with 7 bases fitting TRBD1. The source material was naive CD4+ T cells from blood. The receptor was derived from a human donor in good health. DNA of the CDR3: TGTGCTAGTGGTTTGTTGGGGACAGCGAACACTGAAGCTTTCTTT. Encoded protein: CASGLLGTANTEAFF.